What follows are 19 T cell receptor beta chains derived from one specimen sequenced in a study of response to subunit inactivated influenza vaccine. Each CDR3 protein gets one entry after TCRdb re-called the RT-PCR reads with MiXCR. This table has 650,000 to 800,000 distinct CDR3 sequences, roughly 14% appearing once. The sample here was PBMCs from blood, taken 14 to 15 days before vaccination. Every receptor here comes from a man in his forties or fifties who received an inactivated influenza vaccine.

J is TRBJ1-5 and V is TRBV27, with 8 bases lining up with TRBD1. In germline, CDR1 is MNHEY, CDR2 SMNVEV (reference sequence). This CDR3 is built from 15 residues. The J segment lost 5 bases and the V segment lost 5 bases, leaving 8 bases of the junction unmatched. The CDR3: CASSPEGRGHQPQHF. The CDR3 nucleotides are TGTGCCAGCAGTCCCGAGGGCAGGGGGCATCAGCCCCAGCATTTT.

The rearrangement links TRBV4-3 to TRBJ2-1, with 10 positions matching TRBD2. The germline gives CDR1 LGHNA, CDR2 YSLEER. This CDR3 is built from 16 residues. The ends lost 4 bases at V and 7 bases at J; junction bases unmatched: 10. The CDR3 region has the DNA TGCGCCAGCAGCCGCGATCTAGCGGGAGAAGGGAATGAGCAGTTCTTC. Its translation: CASSRDLAGEGNEQFF.

This clonotype was counted at least ten times. The V and J genes are TRBV27 and TRBJ1-1; D gene uncertain. The ends were cut back, 6 bases at V and 1 base at J, with 12 bases in the middle. Per the germline V gene, CDR1 is MNHEY and CDR2 is SMNVEV (reference sequence). This CDR3 has 14 residues. DNA for the CDR3: TGTGCCAGCAGCCGCGCGGGGTCGAACACTGAAGCTTTCTTT. The encoded protein is CASSRAGSNTEAFF.

Only a few counts were recorded for this clonotype. The gene calls are TRBV12-3 or TRBV12-4 and TRBJ1-2; TRBD1 might be the D (5 bases). Trimming cost V 8 bases and J 7 bases, with 14 bases left between them. The CDR3 loop spans 12 amino acids. CDR3: CASDSLGRGYTF. The CDR3 DNA is TGTGCCAGCGACAGCCTAGGACGTGGCTACACCTTC.

V gene TRBV6-4 combines with J gene TRBJ2-3; D possibly corresponds to TRBD2 (5 bases). Looked up from germline, CDR1 is MRHNA and CDR2 is SNTAGT. This CDR3 has 16 amino acids. Trimming shortened V by 7 bases and J by 10 bases, and 27 bases separated the two germline ends. The CDR3 sequence is CASISGRLPYHFPQYF. CDR3 DNA: TGTGCCAGCATCTCGGGGAGACTCCCCTACCACTTTCCGCAGTATTTT.

This clonotype has a handful of counts. V usage is TRBV6-2 or TRBV6-3 and J usage is TRBJ1-1; D remains ambiguous. V was pared by 0 bases and J by 0 bases, with 5 bases between. This CDR3 comprises 14 residues. Germline-derived CDR1 and CDR2 are MNHEY and SVGEGT. CDR3 in amino acids: CASSYSALNTEAFF. CDR3 nucleotides: TGTGCCAGCAGTTACTCCGCGCTGAACACTGAAGCTTTCTTT.

This clonotype has just a few counts. This sequence joins TRBV20-1 and TRBJ2-7, with 8 nucleotides matching TRBD1. Germline V gene data show CDR1 as DFQATT and CDR2 as SNEGSKA (reference sequence). The CDR3 has 16 amino acids. V dropped 0 bases and J dropped 4; count of bases not matched to a gene: 11. The CDR3 nucleotides are TGCAGTGCTAGAGATCTGGAGGCAGGGGGCTCATACGAGCAGTACTTC. Its protein is CSARDLEAGGSYEQYF.

There are many counts of this clonotype. The V gene is TRBV7-9, the J gene TRBJ2-7, with D possibly being TRBD2 (6 bases). The CDR3 has 13 residues. The V gene lost 5 bases and the J gene lost 7 bases, with 15 bases spanning the gap. Germline V gene data show CDR1 as SEHNR and CDR2 as FQNEAQ (reference sequence). CDR3 sequence: CASSVPGAEEQYF. As DNA, the CDR3 is TGTGCCAGCAGCGTCCCGGGAGCGGAGGAGCAGTACTTC.

The J gene is TRBJ2-3, the V gene TRBV12-3 or TRBV12-4; 9 nucleotides align to TRBD1. The CDR3 has 14 amino acids. The V segment lost 8 bases and the J segment 5 bases; nucleotides outside the gene matches: 8. CDR3 amino acids: CASDRNRGQDTQYF. The CDR3, as DNA: TGTGCCAGCGACCGGAACAGGGGGCAAGATACGCAGTATTTT.

The chain joins TRBV20-1 to TRBJ2-7; the match to TRBD2 covers 9 bases. Germline CDR1 reads DFQATT; CDR2 reads SNEGSKA (reference sequence). This CDR3 spans 15 amino acids. V shed 2 bases and J 4 bases; nucleotides not matched to a gene: 9. The CDR3 DNA sequence: TGCAGTGCTAGACTCGTGGCGCGGGGGGGTTACGAGCAGTACTTC. This codes for CSARLVARGGYEQYF.

This clonotype was observed at least ten times. The chain has TRBV4-2 and TRBJ2-7, with D perhaps matching TRBD2 (7 bases). Germline loops: CDR1 LGHNA, CDR2 YNFKEQ. V lost 0 bases to trimming and J lost 2 bases, with 20 bases between them. This CDR3 spans 18 amino acids. CDR3 region: CASSQEGLSRGAPYEQYF. The CDR3 region has the DNA TGTGCCAGCAGCCAAGAGGGTCTTAGCCGGGGGGCCCCCTACGAGCAGTACTTC.

The chain carries TRBV3-1 and TRBJ2-4; D possibly corresponds to TRBD1 (6 bases). Germline assignment: CDR1 LGHDT and CDR2 YNNKEL (reference sequence). The CDR3 contains 14 residues. Trimming stripped 1 base from V and 9 bases from J, with 13 bases between. This CDR3 is CASSQATGYSIQYF. The CDR3 bases are TGTGCCAGCAGCCAAGCTACAGGGTATAGCATTCAGTACTTC.

This clonotype was seen only once. V is TRBV5-4 and J is TRBJ2-3; 14 nucleotides match TRBD2. Trimming at V came to 4 bases and at J to 4 bases, leaving 5 bases not matched to a gene. The CDR3 is 16 amino acids. The germline gives CDR1 SGHNT, CDR2 YYREEE (reference sequence). This CDR3 is CASSGGTSGGSDTQYF. The CDR3, as DNA: TGTGCCAGCAGCGGGGGGACTAGCGGGGGATCAGATACGCAGTATTTT.

Only a few counts were recorded for this clonotype. The chain carries TRBV15 and TRBJ2-5, with 13 bases lining up with TRBD2. Losses at the gene ends were 3 bases for V and 4 bases for J; bases not matched to a gene: 17. The CDR3 is made up of 20 amino acids. Per the germline V gene, CDR1 is LNHNV and CDR2 is YYDKDF (reference sequence). CDR3 loop: CATSSEGLAGYTRGAETQYF. DNA of the CDR3: TGTGCCACCAGCAGCGAGGGACTAGCGGGATACACCCGTGGGGCAGAGACCCAGTACTTC. The entire variable domain, with the rest obtained from reference TRBV15 and TRBJ2-5, is as follows: DAMVIQNPRYQVTQFGKPVTLSCSQTLNHNVMYWYQQKSSQAPKLLFHYYDKDFNNEADTPDNFQSRRPNTSFCFLDIRSPGLGDTAMYLCATSSEGLAGYTRGAETQYFGPGTRLLVL.

This clonotype was seen a handful of times. The chain has TRBV21-1 and TRBJ1-4. TRBV21-1 is marked as a pseudogene. CDR3 length: 13 residues. CDR3: CASSPDWYEKLFF. CDR3 in DNA: TGTGCCAGCAGCCCAGATTGGTATGAAAAACTGTTTTTT.

This clonotype was found a few times. The rearrangement uses TRBV10-2 and TRBJ2-7, with 9 bases that match TRBD2. CDR3 length equals 15 residues. V lost 4 bases, J lost 7 bases, and 11 bases stayed unmatched. Germline V lookup: CDR1 WSHSY, CDR2 SAAADI. The CDR3 bases are TGCGCCAGCAGTGTCCGGGCGGGAGGGCCGGGTGAGCAGTACTTC. This codes for CASSVRAGGPGEQYF.

There are a few counts of this clonotype. The chain combines TRBV14 with TRBJ2-5, with D unresolved. Trimming took off 0 bases at V and 7 bases at J, with 9 bases between the two ends. Germline values: CDR1 SGHDN, CDR2 FVKESK. The CDR3 runs to 13 residues. CDR3 amino acids: CASSQDWSGTQYF. CDR3 nucleotides: TGTGCCAGCAGCCAAGACTGGTCGGGGACCCAGTACTTC.

The CDR3 here is CSVGQGVSGNTIYF. CDR3 nucleotides: TGCAGCGTGGGACAGGGGGTCTCTGGAAACACCATATATTTT. The genes are TRBV29-1 and TRBJ1-3; 11 positions match TRBD1. V was clipped by 6 bases and J by 0 bases; unmatched bases: 1. This CDR3 region has 14 residues. The germline gives CDR1 SQVTM, CDR2 ANQGSEA.

At least ten counts were recorded for this clonotype. V is TRBV24-1 and J is TRBJ2-5, with D unclear. V dropped 0 bases and J dropped 14 bases, with 12 bases sitting between them. The CDR3 is made up of 12 amino acids. Germline CDR1 is KGHDR and CDR2 is SFDVKD. CDR3 loop: CATSDLGQEFYF. The CDR3 DNA reads as TGTGCCACCAGTGATTTGGGGCAGGAGTTCTACTTC.